This TCR beta chain is from a study of naive and memory T cell subsets. Comment on this clonotype: Its specificity is not known.

Study-wide results and caveats: Between naive and memory subsets, TCR abundance power law exponents differed. No ground truth validated the naive and memory repertoire findings.

Two oligonucleotides, mixed equimolar, formed the beta constant-region primer covering TRBC1 and TRBC2. TCRdb itself ran the UMI-ligation and nested PCR reads through MiXCR, one entry per CDR3 protein. The table includes 100,000 or so distinct CDR3 sequences, roughly 7.3% detected once. CMV status came from CD4+ T cell IFNgamma after overnight CMV lysate stimulation of fresh PBMCs. Cells stained for CD3, CD4, CD8, CD45RA, CD27 and viability were sorted into four CD45RA/CD27 subsets. Germline V gene sequence: CDR1 MNHNY, CDR2 SVGAGI (reference sequence). CDR3 size: 14 residues. The germline V and J ends were trimmed by 6 bases and 5 bases, with 15 bases remaining between them.

The TCR comes from a human donor in good health. The sequenced sample was central memory CD4+ T cells from blood. This chain joins TRBV6-6 and TRBJ2-3, with D maybe TRBD2 (6 bases). Here the CDR3 reads CASSLGRGRDTQYF. CDR3 nucleotides: TGTGCCAGCAGCCTGGGGCGGGGTAGAGATACGCAGTATTTT.